The 24 T cell receptor beta chains below were found in one sample sequenced in a study of CD8 T cells in Susac syndrome. With random hexamers, roughly 0.45 to 1 ug RNA was reverse transcribed. TCRdb reanalysed the immunoSEQ multiplex PCR reads using MiXCR and keeps one entry per CDR3 protein. The data contain tens of thousands of distinct CDR3 sequences, around 94% of them singletons. Sequences were obtained from CD8+ T cells from PBMCs. The receptor source for this set is a human donor in good health.

The V gene is TRBV9, the J gene TRBJ2-2; D gene ambiguous. The ends were cut back, 2 bases at V and 7 bases at J, with 6 bases in the middle. CDR3 length: 12 amino acids. Germline V gives CDR1 SGDLS, CDR2 YYNGEE. CDR3 sequence reads: CASSVIGGELFF. As DNA, the CDR3 is TGTGCCAGCAGCGTGATTGGCGGGGAGCTGTTTTTT.

This sequence joins TRBV4-1 and TRBJ2-4; tentatively, D is TRBD1 (5 bases). This CDR3 region has 14 residues. Germline V CDR1 and CDR2: MGHRA, YSYEKL. Trimming shortened V by 1 base and J by 8 bases, and 12 bases separated the two germline ends. The CDR3 DNA is TGCGCCAGCAGCCAAGGGGCAGGGTTTGACATTCAGTACTTC. Residues: CASSQGAGFDIQYF.

The chain joins TRBV27 to TRBJ1-5; D not resolved. Trimming stripped 3 bases from V and 4 bases from J, with 10 bases between. The CDR3 extends over 14 amino acids. Looked up from germline, CDR1 is MNHEY and CDR2 is SMNVEV (reference sequence). Written as DNA, the CDR3 is TGTGCCAGCAGTTTCGGGCGGATAAATCAGCCCCAGCATTTT. Its translation: CASSFGRINQPQHF.

This clonotype has only one observation. V usage is TRBV9 and J usage is TRBJ1-1; D may be TRBD1 (5 bases). This CDR3 comprises 13 residues. V lost 0 bases and J lost 11, with 14 bases in between. CDR1 and CDR2 (germline): SGDLS, YYNGEE. The CDR3 loop is CASSVGGETVAFF. DNA of the CDR3: TGTGCCAGCAGCGTAGGGGGAGAGACAGTGGCTTTCTTT.

The chain uses TRBV25-1 and TRBJ2-7; 9 positions agree with TRBD1. CDR3 length: 15 residues. Germline V gene sequence: CDR1 MGHDK, CDR2 SYGVNS. The V gene end was trimmed by 4 bases and the J gene end by 2 bases; junction bases not matched to a gene: 6. CDR3 protein: CASSGVTGGTYEQYV. CDR3 coding DNA: TGTGCCAGCAGTGGCGTGACAGGGGGAACCTACGAGCAGTACGTC.

V is TRBV24-1 and J is TRBJ2-2; possible D gene TRBD2, 5 bases. Germline assignment: CDR1 KGHDR and CDR2 SFDVKD. This CDR3 region has 15 residues. Trimming took 6 bases from V and 6 from J, leaving 16 bases between them. This CDR3 reads CATSRSGGLAGELFF. The CDR3 nucleotides read TGTGCCACCAGTAGATCCGGAGGCCTCGCCGGGGAGCTGTTTTTT.

The V gene is TRBV4-2, the J gene TRBJ1-2; D gene unclear. V lost 0 bases and J 8 bases, leaving 13 bases between the germline ends. Germline V gene sequence: CDR1 LGHNA, CDR2 YNFKEQ. The CDR3 is 14 amino acids. DNA of the CDR3: TGTGCCAGCAGCCAAGATCCCCGGCCAACCGGCTACACCTTC. Residues: CASSQDPRPTGYTF.

The chain uses TRBV7-2 and TRBJ1-1, with a possible D match to TRBD1 (5 bases). The CDR3 has 13 residues. Germline loops: CDR1 SGHTA, CDR2 FQGNSA. Trimming shortened V by 3 bases and J by 8 bases, and 13 bases separated the two germline ends. The CDR3, as DNA: TGTGCCAGCAGCTTGGGGGAGATTAGAGAAGCTTTCTTT. As protein: CASSLGEIREAFF.

The chain joins TRBV3-1 to TRBJ2-1; maybe TRBD1 (5 bases). This CDR3 is built from 14 residues. V was cut by 6 bases and J by 3 bases, with 12 bases left in between. Germline CDR1 LGHDT, CDR2 YNNKEL (reference sequence). In DNA form, the CDR3 reads TGTGCCAGCAGGGAGACAGCTCGCTACAATGAGCAGTTCTTC. It is translated as CASRETARYNEQFF.

This sequence joins TRBV12-3 or TRBV12-4 and TRBJ2-7; unclear D gene. V shed 2 bases and J shed 3 bases, with 8 bases lying between them. There are 13 residues in the CDR3. CDR3 region: CASSLSTLYEQYF. CDR3 DNA sequence: TGTGCCAGCAGTTTATCCACCCTCTACGAGCAGTACTTC.

The chain links TRBV3-1 to TRBJ1-1; D ambiguous. Germline values: CDR1 LGHDT, CDR2 YNNKEL (reference sequence). The CDR3 totals 15 residues. Trimming took 0 bases from V and 6 from J, leaving 14 bases between them. CDR3 in amino acids: CASSQDPGIEAEAFF. The CDR3 DNA sequence: TGTGCCAGCAGCCAAGACCCGGGTATCGAGGCTGAAGCTTTCTTT. Based on the CDR3 plus reference TRBV3-1 and TRBJ1-1, the full variable domain is DTAVSQTPKYLVTQMGNDKSIKCEQNLGHDTMYWYKQDSKKFLKIMFSYNNKELIINETVPNRFSPKSPDKAHLNLHINSLELGDSAVYFCASSQDPGIEAEAFFGQGTRLTVV.

The rearrangement uses TRBV12-3 or TRBV12-4 and TRBJ2-1; D remains unclear. V was pared by 5 bases and J by 4 bases, with 6 bases between. The CDR3 runs to 12 residues. CDR3 residues: CASSQEYNEQFF. CDR3 nucleotide sequence: TGTGCCAGCAGTCAAGAATACAATGAGCAGTTCTTC.

The chain recombines TRBV20-1 with TRBJ2-7; 9 bases fit TRBD2. Per germline, CDR1 DFQATT and CDR2 SNEGSKA (reference sequence). Trimming at V came to 1 base and at J to 7 bases, leaving 8 bases not matched to a gene. The CDR3 spans 14 residues. The CDR3 loop is CSARVKREAPEQYV. The CDR3 DNA follows: TGCAGTGCTAGAGTTAAGCGGGAGGCCCCTGAGCAGTACGTC.

V is TRBV29-1 and J is TRBJ2-1; possible D gene TRBD2, 6 bases. Germline V gene sequence: CDR1 SQVTM, CDR2 ANQGSEA. Trimming pared 5 bases from V and 10 bases from J, leaving 27 bases between. The CDR3 is made up of 16 amino acids. CDR3 DNA sequence: TGCAGCGTTTTGGGCTTGATCGGGAGACCGGGCCGGGAGCAGTTCTTC. Translation: CSVLGLIGRPGREQFF.

The CDR3 loop is CASIGGEGTEAFF. CDR3 DNA sequence: TGCGCCAGTATAGGGGGGGAGGGCACTGAAGCTTTCTTT. The chain carries TRBV4-1 and TRBJ1-1; D is perhaps TRBD1 (6 bases). CDR3 length equals 13 residues. Germline-derived CDR1 and CDR2 are MGHRA and YSYEKL. Trimming pared 9 bases from V and 4 bases from J, leaving 15 bases between.

The V gene is TRBV24-1, the J gene TRBJ2-1; D possibly corresponds to TRBD2 (5 bases). This CDR3 is built from 13 residues. The V gene's germline CDR1 is KGHDR and CDR2 SFDVKD. V was cut by 3 bases and J by 9 bases, with 11 bases left in between. CDR3 residues: CATSDLGGGEQFF. The CDR3 DNA follows: TGTGCCACCAGTGATCTAGGAGGTGGTGAGCAGTTCTTC.

This clonotype was found once. The chain recombines TRBV7-6 with TRBJ2-4; D not resolved. The CDR3 runs to 14 residues. CDR1 is SGHVS, CDR2 FNYEAQ, per germline. The ends were cut back, 5 bases at V and 0 bases at J, with 8 bases in the middle. The CDR3 DNA follows: TGTGCCAGCAGCGGGCGAGTAGCCAAAAACATTCAGTACTTC. This translates into CASSGRVAKNIQYF.

The chain has TRBV7-9 and TRBJ1-4; D not resolved. Germline V CDR1 and CDR2: SEHNR, FQNEAQ (reference sequence). Trimming removed 4 bases at V and 7 bases at J, with 4 bases between. The CDR3 is 11 amino acids. The CDR3 DNA follows: TGTGCCAGCAGCTCTAGTGAAAAACTGTTTTTT. Amino acid sequence: CASSSSEKLFF.

This clonotype came up once. The gene calls are TRBV7-9 and TRBJ2-7; TRBD1 matches 7 bases. V lost 4 bases, J lost 2 bases, and 8 bases stayed unmatched. CDR1 is SEHNR, CDR2 FQNEAQ, per germline (reference sequence). The CDR3 is 15 residues long. The CDR3 reads CASSSKTGLAYEQYF. CDR3 nucleotide sequence: TGTGCCAGCAGCTCAAAGACAGGGCTTGCCTACGAGCAGTACTTC.

This rearrangement joins TRBV7-2 to TRBJ2-7; unclear D gene. Germline loops: CDR1 SGHTA, CDR2 FQGNSA. Between the trimmed V and J ends, which lost 5 bases and 7 bases, there was a span of 27 bases. This CDR3 region has 17 residues. The CDR3: CASSHIMRRYKTEEQYF. For the CDR3, the DNA is TGTGCCAGCAGCCACATTATGAGACGATATAAAACGGAGGAGCAGTACTTC.

This chain joins TRBV27 and TRBJ1-2; unclear D gene. This CDR3 contains 17 residues. Germline loops: CDR1 MNHEY, CDR2 SMNVEV (reference sequence). The V gene lost 0 bases and the J gene lost 4 bases, with 18 bases spanning the gap. The CDR3 DNA sequence: TGTGCCAGCAGTTTATCTTCAGCCGGCCATCCCGTCTATGGCTACACCTTC. Protein: CASSLSSAGHPVYGYTF.

The gene calls are TRBV4-1 and TRBJ2-5; 9 positions match TRBD1. The junction had 11 bases not matched to a gene; V was cut back by 2 bases and J by 4 bases. CDR3 length equals 17 residues. The germline CDR1 and CDR2 sequences are MGHRA and YSYEKL. The CDR3 sequence is CASSQLNRGLGGETQYF. The CDR3 bases are TGCGCCAGCAGCCAACTGAACAGGGGGCTAGGGGGAGAGACCCAGTACTTC.

The V call is TRBV18, the J call TRBJ2-5; 9 nucleotides align to TRBD2. CDR1 and CDR2 from the germline V gene are KGHSH and LQKENI. V was clipped by 3 bases and J by 3 bases; unmatched bases: 5. The CDR3 contains 15 residues. The CDR3 bases are TGTGCCAGCTCACCGTCGATAGCGGGGGAAGAGACCCAGTACTTC. Amino acid sequence: CASSPSIAGEETQYF.

The chain recombines TRBV7-6 with TRBJ2-7; D perhaps matches TRBD2 (6 bases). CDR1 is SGHVS, CDR2 FNYEAQ, per germline. The ends were cut back, 5 bases at V and 0 bases at J, with 11 bases in the middle. The CDR3 sequence is 14 residues long. CDR3: CASSADGSSYEQYF. CDR3 in DNA: TGTGCCAGCAGCGCGGACGGGAGCTCCTACGAGCAGTACTTC. Full variable domain (outside the CDR3, taken from reference TRBV7-6 and TRBJ2-7): GAGVSQSPRYKVTKRGQDVALRCDPISGHVSLYWYRQALGQGPEFLTYFNYEAQQDKSGLPNDRFSAERPEGSISTLTIQRTEQRDSAMYRCASSADGSSYEQYFGPGTRLTVT.